The rows below give T cell receptor beta chains drawn from one sample of a study of T cell changes during pregnancy in multiple sclerosis. Generated by immunoSEQ multiplex PCR, the TCRdb table keeps only in-frame clones and is missing some. The table lists about 69,000 clones, roughly 93% of them singletons. Here the sequenced sample was peripheral blood, taken in the third trimester of pregnancy. Receptors were obtained from a female donor with multiple sclerosis, enrolled in a pregnancy study. The CDR3 runs from the conserved cysteine through the conserved F or W. A D gene is named only where the DNA matches it firmly. A clone size is listed for some rows: how often the clone was seen (once, few, many), or a class if it is expanded.

J gene	clone size	D gene	V gene	CDR3 protein	CDR3 DNA
TRBJ2-3	-	-	TRBV19	CASSSRGTRSTDTQYF	TGTGCCAGTAGTAGTAGGGGGACACGAAGCACAGATACGCAGTATTTT
TRBJ1-2	-	-	TRBV5-1	CASSLAADYYGYTF	TGCGCCAGCAGCTTGGCAGCAGACTACTATGGCTACACCTTC
TRBJ1-1	few	-	TRBV7-9	CASSPQGHANTEAFF	TGTGCCAGCAGCCCCCAGGGACATGCGAACACTGAAGCTTTCTTT
TRBJ2-7	-	TRBD1	TRBV4-1	CASSPRDRYEQYF	TGCGCCAGCAGCCCCCGGGACAGATACGAGCAGTACTTC
TRBJ2-6	-	-	TRBV18	CASSPLQGGSGANVLTF	TGTGCCAGCTCACCACTCCAAGGGGGCTCTGGGGCCAACGTCCTGACTTTC
TRBJ2-7	-	-	TRBV7-6	CASSLGAPTAAYEQYF	TGTGCCAGCAGCTTAGGGGCCCCGACGGCTGCCTACGAGCAGTACTTC
TRBJ2-3	-	TRBD1	TRBV4-1	CASSQDPRTGDSDTQYF	TGCGCCAGCAGCCAAGATCCGCGGACAGGGGATTCAGATACGCAGTATTTT
TRBJ1-1	-	TRBD1	TRBV4-2	CASSQDEGLGTGAEAFF	TGTGCCAGCAGCCAAGATGAAGGGCTTGGGACAGGGGCTGAAGCTTTCTTT
TRBJ1-1	-	-	TRBV4-2	CASSLAGGSTEAFF	TGTGCCAGCAGCCTGGCTGGAGGGAGCACTGAAGCTTTCTTT
TRBJ1-5	-	-	TRBV9	CASSVGGLQPQHF	TGTGCCAGCAGCGTGGGAGGGCTTCAGCCCCAGCATTTT
TRBJ2-2	-	-	TRBV11-3	CASSLGFGGGTGELFF	TGTGCCAGCAGCTTAGGGTTTGGAGGAGGGACCGGGGAGCTGTTTTTT